Following are 20 T cell receptor beta chains from one sample sequenced in a study of vaccination effects on CD4 cells after COVID-19. The culture ran for less than 12 days, and then CD4+ T cells were isolated. The antigens for these receptors are not known. Only in-frame clones appear in the TCRdb table, and some are missing; sequencing was by immunoSEQ multiplex PCR. The data show 70,000 or so clones, approximately 77% seen once. The source was CD4+ T cells from PBMCs cultured without peptide, collected before COVID-19 vaccination. Receptors originate from a human donor who received a COVID-19 vaccine.

V gene TRBV4-1 combines with J gene TRBJ1-2; D is unclear. The CDR3 length is 17 residues. V dropped 0 bases and J dropped 5 bases, with 19 bases sitting between them. Germline CDR1 is MGHRA and CDR2 is YSYEKL. DNA of the CDR3: TGCGCCAGCAGCCAAGACAGTGGGATGATCGAAGCGTATGGCTACACCTTC. As protein: CASSQDSGMIEAYGYTF.

V gene TRBV5-1 combines with J gene TRBJ2-3; the D is unclear. Germline-derived CDR1 and CDR2 are SGHRS and YFSETQ. The CDR3 length is 13 residues. Trimming removed 1 base at V and 11 bases at J, with 14 bases between. The CDR3 DNA reads TGCGCCAGCAGCTTGACATGGGCCTCGGGGCAGTATTTT. It codes for CASSLTWASGQYF.

The V call is TRBV9, the J call TRBJ2-5; D unclear. V lost 4 bases, J lost 2 bases, and 12 bases lay in between. Germline V gene sequence: CDR1 SGDLS, CDR2 YYNGEE. The length of the CDR3 is 14 residues. CDR3: CASSPWAPQETQYF. As DNA, the CDR3 is TGTGCCAGCAGCCCTTGGGCCCCACAAGAGACCCAGTACTTC.

The chain recombines TRBV4-1 with TRBJ1-1, with D tentatively TRBD1 (6 bases). The CDR3 is 11 residues long. Between the trimmed V and J ends, which lost 7 bases and 5 bases, there was a span of 8 bases. CDR1 is MGHRA and CDR2 is YSYEKL in the germline V gene. CDR3 sequence reads: CASMGATEAFF. CDR3 sequence (DNA): TGCGCCAGCATGGGGGCAACTGAAGCTTTCTTT.

The V gene is TRBV27, the J gene TRBJ1-1; no firm D call. The ends were cut back, 7 bases at V and 1 base at J, with 13 bases in the middle. The length of the CDR3 is 14 residues. Germline loops: CDR1 MNHEY, CDR2 SMNVEV (reference sequence). CDR3 region: CASTPDSTNTEAFF. CDR3 coding DNA: TGTGCCAGCACCCCTGATAGTACGAACACTGAAGCTTTCTTT.

In this sample, this clone turned up a few times. The chain recombines TRBV2 with TRBJ1-3, with 8 nucleotides matching TRBD1. The CDR3 sequence is 14 residues long. Germline CDR1 and CDR2: SNHLY and FYNNEI. The ends lost 6 bases at V and 0 bases at J; junction bases unmatched: 1. CDR3: CASSGQGSGNTIYF. The CDR3 bases are TGTGCCAGCAGCGGACAGGGCTCTGGAAACACCATATATTTT.

The rearrangement uses TRBV5-1 and TRBJ1-1; D is ambiguous. The length of the CDR3 is 16 residues. Germline V gene data show CDR1 as SGHRS and CDR2 as YFSETQ. V lost 0 bases and J lost 1, with 13 bases in between. CDR3 residues: CASSLEVGSTNTEAFF. The CDR3 DNA reads TGCGCCAGCAGCTTGGAGGTGGGCTCTACGAACACTGAAGCTTTCTTT.

V usage is TRBV2 and J usage is TRBJ1-2, with 7 bases fitting TRBD1. V lost 8 bases, J lost 1 base, and 16 bases stayed unmatched. Germline CDR1 is SNHLY and CDR2 is FYNNEI. The CDR3 consists of 17 residues. The CDR3 nucleotides are TGTGCCAGCGGAATCCCGCTTGGACAGGACCTTAACTATGGCTACACCTTC. Amino acid sequence: CASGIPLGQDLNYGYTF.

This rearrangement joins TRBV6-5 to TRBJ1-1, with 10 bases fitting TRBD1. Germline trimming cut 8 bases from V and 4 bases from J; bases unmatched to any gene: 10. Germline loops: CDR1 MNHEY, CDR2 SVGAGI. CDR3 length: 15 amino acids. CDR3 nucleotides: TGTGCCAGCGCTACCGGGACAGGGGTAAGCACTGAAGCTTTCTTT. The encoded protein is CASATGTGVSTEAFF.

This chain uses TRBV11-1 with TRBJ1-2, with 9 bases lining up with TRBD1. J was trimmed by 3 bases and V by 5 bases; bases with no gene match: 4. The germline gives CDR1 SGHAT, CDR2 FQDESV (reference sequence). There are 14 residues in the CDR3. The CDR3 sequence: CASSRRQGDYGYTF. CDR3 DNA sequence: TGTGCCAGCAGCCGACGACAGGGGGACTATGGCTACACCTTC. The full variable domain, with the rest looked up from reference TRBV11-1 and TRBJ1-2, is EAEVAQSPRYKITEKSQAVAFWCDPISGHATLYWYRQILGQGPELLVQFQDESVVDDSQLPKDRFSAERLKGVDSTLKIQPAELGDSAMYLCASSRRQGDYGYTFGSGTRLTVV.

The V and J genes are TRBV10-2 and TRBJ2-2; D remains unclear. V lost 6 bases and J 0 bases, leaving 14 bases between the germline ends. The CDR3 is 16 residues long. CDR1 is WSHSY, CDR2 SAAADI, per germline. CDR3: CASSALAPANTGELFF. DNA of the CDR3: TGCGCCAGCAGCGCCCTCGCACCGGCGAACACCGGGGAGCTGTTTTTT.

The rearrangement links TRBV5-6 to TRBJ2-2, with 12 bases identical to TRBD1. Germline CDR1 and CDR2: SGHDT and YYEEEE. V dropped 4 bases and J dropped 5; count of bases not matched to a gene: 9. This CDR3 has 17 amino acids. CDR3: CASSRDRGRLGTGELFF. CDR3 DNA: TGTGCCAGCAGCCGGGACAGGGGGCGATTGGGAACCGGGGAGCTGTTTTTT. The variable domain in full, completed from reference TRBV5-6 and TRBJ2-2, reads DAGVTQSPTHLIKTRGQQVTLRCSPKSGHDTVSWYQQALGQGPQFIFQYYEEEERQRGNFPDRFSGHQFPNYSSELNVNALLLGDSALYLCASSRDRGRLGTGELFFGEGSRLTVL.

This chain uses TRBV6-6 with TRBJ1-1, with unresolved D. The CDR3 has 16 amino acids. CDR1 is MNHNY and CDR2 is SVGAGI in the germline V gene (reference sequence). V was cut by 0 bases and J by 1 base, with 12 bases left in between. This CDR3 reads CASSYSIGVGNTEAFF. The CDR3 DNA sequence: TGTGCCAGCAGTTACTCGATTGGAGTAGGGAACACTGAAGCTTTCTTT.

The genes are TRBV30 and TRBJ1-5; D is possibly TRBD1 (6 bases). Between the trimmed V and J ends, which lost 4 bases and 1 base, there was a span of 11 bases. Germline values: CDR1 GTSNPN, CDR2 SVGIG (reference sequence). The CDR3 length is 14 residues. In DNA form, the CDR3 reads TGTGCCTGGAAGAAAGGGGGGAGCAATCAGCCCCAGCATTTT. Amino acids: CAWKKGGSNQPQHF.

This clone was counted once. The chain employs TRBV12-3 or TRBV12-4 and TRBJ2-7, with D uncertain. The CDR3 is 12 residues long. Deletions cut 6 bases from V and 6 bases from J, with 12 bases between. The CDR3, as DNA: TGTGCCAGCAGGCGAGGACGGAGCGAGCAGTACGTC. Residues: CASRRGRSEQYV.

This clone has only a few counts. The rearrangement uses TRBV19 and TRBJ1-5; 7 positions agree with TRBD1. Germline CDR1 LNHDA, CDR2 SQIVND (reference sequence). The CDR3 runs to 18 residues. With 3 bases clipped from V and 0 bases from J, the junction kept 11 bases outside the gene matches. Written as DNA, the CDR3 is TGTGCCAGTAGTATTATGACAGGGAGATTTTATAGCAATCAGCCCCAGCATTTT. Protein sequence: CASSIMTGRFYSNQPQHF.

J is TRBJ1-2 and V is TRBV7-2, with D unclear. The CDR3 contains 13 residues. With 2 bases removed from V and 4 bases from J, the gap between germline ends came to 8 bases. Germline values: CDR1 SGHTA, CDR2 FQGNSA. The CDR3 loop reads CASSLSGAYGYTF. The CDR3 nucleotides are TGTGCCAGCAGCTTATCGGGAGCCTATGGCTACACCTTC. Supplemented by reference TRBV7-2 and TRBJ1-2, the full variable domain reads GAGVSQSPSNKVTEKGKDVELRCDPISGHTALYWYRQSLGQGLEFLIYFQGNSAPDKSGLPSDRFSAERTGGSVSTLTIQRTQQEDSAVYLCASSLSGAYGYTFGSGTRLTVV.

V usage is TRBV24-1 and J usage is TRBJ2-1; D not resolved. Trimming shortened V by 3 bases and J by 7 bases, and 12 bases separated the two germline ends. The CDR3 sequence is 14 residues long. From germline, CDR1 is KGHDR and CDR2 SFDVKD. CDR3 in amino acids: CATSDPRAQNEQFF. Written as DNA, the CDR3 is TGTGCCACCAGTGATCCACGAGCCCAAAATGAGCAGTTCTTC.

The chain links TRBV30 to TRBJ1-4; TRBD1 matches at 9 bases. The J segment lost 8 bases and the V segment lost 4 bases, leaving 5 bases of the junction unmatched. The CDR3 has 13 residues. Per the germline V gene, CDR1 is GTSNPN and CDR2 is SVGIG (reference sequence). CDR3 coding DNA: TGTGCCTGGAATACAGGGGGCGGAGAAAAACTGTTTTTT. This translates into CAWNTGGGEKLFF.

V and J are TRBV20-1 and TRBJ2-1; D is possibly TRBD2 (7 bases). The CDR3 loop spans 11 amino acids. CDR1 is DFQATT and CDR2 is SNEGSKA in the germline V gene (reference sequence). The V and J ends lost 6 bases and 10 bases respectively, with 13 bases between them. For the CDR3, the DNA is TGCAGTGCCCCCGGGGGGCGCGAGCAGTTCTTC. It yields the protein CSAPGGREQFF.